This note documents a single T cell receptor beta chain sequence. The antigen is unknown. PCR primers comprised 60 Vbeta and 13 Jbeta primers. TCRdb keeps only in-frame clones here, not all; method: immunoSEQ multiplex PCR. The repertoire holds around 150,000 clones, 60% to 80% seen once, with about 1.3% in the top ten. This entry comes from a study of cytomegalovirus exposure and HLA in healthy donors. Study-level results: Listed as cytomegalovirus-associated were over 150 TCR beta chains.

Healthy bone marrow donors made up the donors. This CDR3 is built from 17 residues. V lost 0 bases and J lost 7; bases outside the gene matches: 10. Germline CDR1 and CDR2: SGHRS and YFSETQ. Sequenced sample: PBMCs. This sequence was found in a man in his sixties in good health and CMV-seronegative. The chain links TRBV5-1 to TRBJ2-1; TRBD2 matches 10 bases. DNA of the CDR3: TGCGCCAGCAGCTTGGCGGTTAGGCCTAGCGGGAGAAATGAGCAGTTCTTC. Protein: CASSLAVRPSGRNEQFF. The whole variable domain, filled in from reference TRBV5-1 and TRBJ2-1, reads KAGVTQTPRYLIKTRGQQVTLSCSPISGHRSVSWYQQTPGQGLQFLFEYFSETQRNKGNFPGRFSGRQFSNSRSEMNVSTLELGDSALYLCASSLAVRPSGRNEQFFGPGTRLTVL.